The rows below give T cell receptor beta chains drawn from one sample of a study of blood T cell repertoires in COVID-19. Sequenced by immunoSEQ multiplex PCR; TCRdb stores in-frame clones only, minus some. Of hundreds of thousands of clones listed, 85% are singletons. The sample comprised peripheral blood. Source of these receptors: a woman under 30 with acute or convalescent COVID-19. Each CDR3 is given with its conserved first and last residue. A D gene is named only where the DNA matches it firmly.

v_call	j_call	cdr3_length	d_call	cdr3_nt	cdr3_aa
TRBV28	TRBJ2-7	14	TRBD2	TGTGCCAGCAGTTCACTAGCGGGAGATCTCGAGCAGTACTTC	CASSSLAGDLEQYF
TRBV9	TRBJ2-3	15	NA	TGTGCCAGCAGCGTAGCCGGACAGCATACAGATACGCAGTATTTT	CASSVAGQHTDTQYF
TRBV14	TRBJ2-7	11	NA	TGTGCCAGCAGCCAATCGGGCGAGCAGTACTTC	CASSQSGEQYF
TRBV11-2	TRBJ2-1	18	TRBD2	TGTGCCAGCAGCTTATTTTGGCCTAGCGGGGGGACCCACAATGAGCAGTTCTTC	CASSLFWPSGGTHNEQFF
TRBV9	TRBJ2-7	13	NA	TGTGCCAGCAGCGTCGGGGGTTCCTACGAGCAGTACTTC	CASSVGGSYEQYF
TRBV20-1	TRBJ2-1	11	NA	TGCAGTGCTTGGACGGGATATGAGCAGTTCTTC	CSAWTGYEQFF
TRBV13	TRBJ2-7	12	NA	TGTGCCAGCAGCCCAACTAGAGGGGAGCAGTACTTC	CASSPTRGEQYF
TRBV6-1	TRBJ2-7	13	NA	TGTGCCAGCAGTGAAGCCGGGATCTACGAGCAGTACTTC	CASSEAGIYEQYF
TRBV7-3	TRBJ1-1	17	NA	TGTGCCAGCAGCTTAAGGATTAACGGGGGACCGAACACTGAAGCTTTCTTT	CASSLRINGGPNTEAFF
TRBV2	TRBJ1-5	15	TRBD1	TGTGCCAGCAGAATAACAGGGGCCAGCAATCAGCCCCAGCATTTT	CASRITGASNQPQHF
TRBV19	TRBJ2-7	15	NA	TGTGCCAGTAGTGCCGCGTTCGGGTCTTCCTACGAGCAGTACTTC	CASSAAFGSSYEQYF
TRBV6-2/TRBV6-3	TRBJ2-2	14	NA	TGTGCCAGCAGTTACAGGGGTGTCACCGGGGAGCTGTTTTTT	CASSYRGVTGELFF
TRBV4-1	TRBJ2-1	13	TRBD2	TGCGCCAGCAGCCTTCTGACGGGGGGGCAGCAGTTCTTC	CASSLLTGGQQFF
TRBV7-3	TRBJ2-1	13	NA	TGTGCCAGCAGCTTAGGCGCGGGCGATGAGCAGTTCTTC	CASSLGAGDEQFF
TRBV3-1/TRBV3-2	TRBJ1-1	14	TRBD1	TGTGCCAGCAGCCATTTCGGGACAGAAATCGAAGCTTTCTTT	CASSHFGTEIEAFF
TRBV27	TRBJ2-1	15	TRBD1	TGTGCCAGCAGTAAGTTCCGGGACAGGTACAATGAGCAGTTCTTC	CASSKFRDRYNEQFF
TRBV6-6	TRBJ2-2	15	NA	TGTGCCAGCAGTTTCGGTTCGGTAAACACCGGGGAGCTGTTTTTT	CASSFGSVNTGELFF
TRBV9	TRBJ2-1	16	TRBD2	TGTGCCAGCAGCCCCCGGGTAGGCGGGGGGCTAAATGAGCAGTTCTTC	CASSPRVGGGLNEQFF